The rows below give T cell receptor beta chains drawn from one sample of a study of OX40 agonist ivuxolimab in advanced cancers. The method was immunoSEQ multiplex PCR; TCRdb's version includes in-frame clones alone and lacks a portion of them. The sample includes roughly 65,000 clones, roughly 87% of them seen just once. Specimen: CD4+ or CD8+ T cells sorted from blood, collected in a trial of the OX40 agonist ivuxolimab. These TCRs come from an adult with an advanced solid tumor such as melanoma, head and neck, liver or kidney cancer. CDR3s include the opening cysteine and the closing phenylalanine or tryptophan. The D gene is left open where the match is weak. A clone size is listed for some rows: how often the clone was seen (once, few, many), or a class if it is expanded.

size,V,D,J,DNA,CDR3
NA,TRBV6-1,NA,TRBJ1-1,TGTGCCAGCAGGTTGGGCCTGAACACTGAAGCTTTCTTT,CASRLGLNTEAFF
NA,TRBV7-9,NA,TRBJ1-1,TGTGCCAGCAGCTCTAGCGGAGGGACAACTGAAGCTTTCTTT,CASSSSGGTTEAFF
NA,TRBV13,TRBD2,TRBJ2-2,TGTGCCAGCAGCTCTATCACCACACCTAGCGGGGGGCCGAACACCGGGGAGCTGTTTTTT,CASSSITTPSGGPNTGELFF
NA,TRBV7-2,NA,TRBJ1-1,TGTGCCAGCAGCTTAATGAACACCATGAACACTGAAGCTTTCTTT,CASSLMNTMNTEAFF
NA,TRBV7-6,NA,TRBJ2-7,TGTGCCAGCAGCTTCCGCGTGGGGGAAGGCGAGCAGTACTTC,CASSFRVGEGEQYF
once,TRBV5-1,NA,TRBJ1-1,TGCGCCAGCAGGACAGGACCCCTTAACGCTGAAGCTTTCTTT,CASRTGPLNAEAFF
NA,TRBV6-5,NA,TRBJ2-1,TGTGCCAGCAGCCCTTCGCTGGATGAGCAGTTCTTC,CASSPSLDEQFF
NA,TRBV30,TRBD2,TRBJ2-3,TGTGCCTGGAGTGTAATGGGGGGGGGCACAGATACGCAGTATTTT,CAWSVMGGGTDTQYF
NA,TRBV14,NA,TRBJ2-6,TGTGCCAGCAGCCAGGAAACAGGGTCCGGGGCCAACGTCCTGACTTTC,CASSQETGSGANVLTF
few,TRBV10-1,NA,TRBJ1-2,TGCGCCAGCAGTCAGGTCAGGGGCTCTAACTATGGCTACACCTTC,CASSQVRGSNYGYTF
NA,TRBV15,NA,TRBJ2-1,TGTGCCACCAGCAGCGTCTTGGGGGCTACCAACAATGAGCAGTTCTTC,CATSSVLGATNNEQFF
NA,TRBV6-5,NA,TRBJ1-4,TGTGCCAGCAGTTACTCGTGGGACACGAATGAAAAACTGTTTTTT,CASSYSWDTNEKLFF
NA,TRBV7-9,NA,TRBJ1-3,TGTGCCAGCAGACCCTCAGGTACTGGAAACACCATATATTTT,CASRPSGTGNTIYF
NA,TRBV19,NA,TRBJ2-1,TGTGCCAGTAGTATAGATGTCAGCTCCTACAATGAGCAGTTCTTC,CASSIDVSSYNEQFF
NA,TRBV5-5,NA,TRBJ1-1,TGTGCCAGCAGCATTGAGTTGAACACTGAAGCTTTCTTT,CASSIELNTEAFF
NA,TRBV7-2,NA,TRBJ2-5,TGTGCCAGCAGCTCGCCCCCGGGACCATCAAGAGAGACCCAGTACTTC,CASSSPPGPSRETQYF
NA,TRBV11-2,TRBD1,TRBJ1-1,TGTGCCAGCAGCTTAGACGGGACAGCAGGAGCTTTCTTT,CASSLDGTAGAFF
NA,TRBV12-5,TRBD1,TRBJ2-7,TGTGCTAGTGGTTTGGGGGACAGAAGCTCCTACGAGCAGTACTTC,CASGLGDRSSYEQYF
NA,TRBV6-6,TRBD1,TRBJ2-1,TGTGCCAGCGACAGCCGCCGCGGACAGGGGGGCAATGAGCAGTTCTTC,CASDSRRGQGGNEQFF
NA,TRBV6-1,NA,TRBJ2-7,TGTGCCAGCAGGCCTTTAGGCCCAATTTACGAGCAGTACTTC,CASRPLGPIYEQYF
NA,TRBV4-3,NA,TRBJ2-1,TGCGCCAGCAGCCAAGAACTCAACAATGAGCAGTTCTTC,CASSQELNNEQFF
NA,TRBV13,NA,TRBJ2-4,TGTGCCAGCAGCCATCGGGGGACTTCCAAAAACATTCAGTACTTC,CASSHRGTSKNIQYF
NA,TRBV10-2,TRBD2,TRBJ2-1,TGCGCCAGCAGTGATCCGGGCGGGGGGGGCCGTAATGAGCAGTTCTTC,CASSDPGGGGRNEQFF
NA,TRBV5-6,NA,TRBJ2-2,TGTGCCAGCAGCTTTTTACGGGGGACCACCGGGGAGCTGTTTTTT,CASSFLRGTTGELFF
few,TRBV7-8,NA,TRBJ2-7,TGTGCCAGCAGCCCCGGGGCGTGGGTTCTCGGGACCTACGAGCAGTACTTC,CASSPGAWVLGTYEQYF
NA,TRBV18,NA,TRBJ1-4,TGTGCCAGCTCACCCATCATGGGGATTCGGGAAAAACTGTTTTTT,CASSPIMGIREKLFF
NA,TRBV5-6,TRBD1,TRBJ1-3,TGTGCCAGCAGCTGGACAGGGGACAACACCATATATTTT,CASSWTGDNTIYF
NA,TRBV5-1,TRBD1,TRBJ2-7,TGCGCCAGCAGTAAACCCCTTCGGGACAGGGTTTACGAGCAGTACTTC,CASSKPLRDRVYEQYF
NA,TRBV30,NA,TRBJ2-5,TGTGCCTGGACGGGCCCAGCCTCAGAGACCCAGTACTTC,CAWTGPASETQYF
NA,TRBV29-1,TRBD2,TRBJ2-3,TGCAGCGTTGAAGAGAGACTAGCGGGGGTGGTAGATACGCAGTATTTT,CSVEERLAGVVDTQYF
once,TRBV11-2,NA,TRBJ2-5,TGTGCCAGCGCCCCGAATGAAAGGACCCAGTACTTC,CASAPNERTQYF